The sequence of this T cell receptor (beta chain) was determined in a study of blood T cell repertoires in COVID-19. Study as a whole: Material from acute and convalescent COVID-19 was sourced from the United States, Italy and Spain. PBMCs, B-cell-depleted T cells, or T cells provided the cDNA or gDNA that made up the material.

Original methodology: Reference gene primer amplification gave estimated nucleated cell counts. Some clones are missing from TCRdb's copy, which holds only in-frame ones; the method was immunoSEQ multiplex PCR. Clone size and V and J calls were adopted from that table, with D and trimming inferred from the DNA. The sample holds roughly 390,000 clones, around 84% seen once. Germline loops: CDR1 SGHKS, CDR2 YYEKEE (reference sequence). This CDR3 has 14 residues. V shed 4 bases, J shed 3 bases, and the junction held 7 bases outside the gene matches. Sequenced sample: peripheral blood. The J gene is TRBJ2-7, the V gene TRBV5-5, with 7 bases lining up with TRBD1. The origin of this receptor is a young woman with acute or convalescent COVID-19. The CDR3 region has the DNA TGTGCCAGCAGCAGGACGGGACAGCTCTACGAGCAGTACTTC. It encodes CASSRTGQLYEQYF.